This T cell receptor (beta chain) was profiled in a study of human T cells and chemical hapten exposure. MiXCR, run by TCRdb on the RACE reads, gives a single entry per CDR3 protein. The sample holds fewer than 100,000 distinct CDR3 sequences, roughly a tenth seen once. The CDR3 is 15 residues long. Germline V gene sequence: CDR1 MDHEN, CDR2 SYDVKM. The trim removed 5 bases at V and 2 bases at J, leaving 9 bases unmatched. Indicated time point: patch test 3, about 24 weeks after DPC sensitization. Treatment here: therapeutic diphenylcyclopropenone sensitization with weekly scalp DPC. This clonotype was found many times.

The sequenced sample was whole blood, obtained in connection with sensitization to the hapten diphenylcyclopropenone (DPC). This receptor was identified in a woman in her 30s with alopecia areata. Some clones in this sample may be carry-over from other donors' samples. The V and J genes are TRBV28 and TRBJ2-7; 7 bases are shared with TRBD1. The CDR3 DNA sequence: TGTGCCAGCAGTATCCGACAGGGTTTAACCTACGAGCAGTACTTC. It encodes CASSIRQGLTYEQYF.